Sequencing of this T cell receptor (beta chain) was carried out in a study of T cell responses to AZD1222 COVID-19 vaccine. Study conclusions and caveats: Spike-specific TCR breadth and depth were elevated following two AZD1222 doses. CD4 TCRs linked to vaccination spanned spike, dominating at 160-218 and 743-854. Only a handful of AZD1222 recipients, roughly 6 in all, had baseline seropositivity.

Libraries were prepared by immunoSEQ multiplex PCR; TCRdb keeps only in-frame clonotypes and omits some of them. The data hold approximately 140,000 clones, with 80% to 95% observed a single time. On this clone: Antigen: not known.

The input for sequencing was peripheral blood, taken on day 0 of AZD1222 vaccination. This sequence was found in an adult in good health.

CDR3: CASSLVSRTDGYTF. The CDR3 DNA reads TGTGCCAGCAGCTTGGTCAGCCGTACCGATGGCTACACCTTC. V gene TRBV5-6 combines with J gene TRBJ1-2; D uncertain. Germline values: CDR1 SGHDT, CDR2 YYEEEE. V was shortened by 0 bases and J by 6 bases, with 12 bases between the two germline ends. This CDR3 is 14 amino acids long. The full variable domain, with the rest looked up from reference TRBV5-6 and TRBJ1-2, is DAGVTQSPTHLIKTRGQQVTLRCSPKSGHDTVSWYQQALGQGPQFIFQYYEEEERQRGNFPDRFSGHQFPNYSSELNVNALLLGDSALYLCASSLVSRTDGYTFGSGTRLTVV.